The source of this TCR beta chain is a study of cytomegalovirus exposure and HLA in healthy donors. Germline V lookup: CDR1 SGHVT, CDR2 SQSDAQ. Germline trimming cut 5 bases from V and 8 bases from J; bases unmatched to any gene: 10. This CDR3 spans 16 amino acids. General observations from the study: A likely sequencing artifact accounted for one observed cluster of highly shared sequence variants. The study carried out a later analysis of TCR beta sequences. It associated around 17,000 of them with specific HLA alleles at a false discovery rate of 0.05. In a later analysis, DRB1 alleles had the most associated TCRs; HLA-C alleles the fewest. Information on immune exposure was restricted to one variable (CMV serostatus).

About this clone itself: The antigen is not known.

The PCR used 60 Vbeta and 13 Jbeta primers. Sequencing used immunoSEQ multiplex PCR; TCRdb keeps in-frame clones, though not all of them. The sample consists of about 280,000 clones, roughly 89% of them appearing once. This TCR came from a woman aged 18-29 years in good health and CMV-seronegative. The sample was PBMCs. This rearrangement joins TRBV7-4 to TRBJ2-3, with TRBD2 identical over 13 bases. CDR3 loop: CASSVLAGGLPTTQYF. The CDR3 region has the DNA TGTGCCAGCAGCGTACTAGCGGGGGGGCTTCCGACTACGCAGTATTTT.